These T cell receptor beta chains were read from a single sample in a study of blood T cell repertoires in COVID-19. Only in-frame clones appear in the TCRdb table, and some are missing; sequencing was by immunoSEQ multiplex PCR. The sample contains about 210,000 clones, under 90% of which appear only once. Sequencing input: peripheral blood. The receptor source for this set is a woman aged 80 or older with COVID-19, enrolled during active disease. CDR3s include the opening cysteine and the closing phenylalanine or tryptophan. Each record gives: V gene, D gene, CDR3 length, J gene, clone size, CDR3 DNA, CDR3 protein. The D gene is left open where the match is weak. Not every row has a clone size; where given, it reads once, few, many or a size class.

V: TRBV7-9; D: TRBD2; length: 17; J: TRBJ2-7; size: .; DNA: TGTGCCAGCAGCTTAGGTTTTGGCGGGAGGAGTCCCCACGAGCAGTACTTC; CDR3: CASSLGFGGRSPHEQYF
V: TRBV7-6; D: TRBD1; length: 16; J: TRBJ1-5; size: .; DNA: TGTGCCAGCAGCTTAGGTCCAGGGGGCAATGGACAGCCCCAGCATTTT; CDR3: CASSLGPGGNGQPQHF
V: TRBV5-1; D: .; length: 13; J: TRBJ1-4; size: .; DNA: TGCGCCAGCAGCCAGGTCCCTAATGAAAAACTGTTTTTT; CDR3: CASSQVPNEKLFF
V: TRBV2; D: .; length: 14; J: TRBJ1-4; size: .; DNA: TGTGCCAGCAGTGAAATGGGGTCGGGGGAAAAACTGTTTTTT; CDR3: CASSEMGSGEKLFF
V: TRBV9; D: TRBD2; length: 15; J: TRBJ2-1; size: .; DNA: TGTGCCAGCAGCGTCCGGGAGGGGTCCTACAATGAGCAGTTCTTC; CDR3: CASSVREGSYNEQFF
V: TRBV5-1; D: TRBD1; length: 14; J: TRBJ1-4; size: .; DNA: TGCGCCAGCAGCTCCGGGACAGCTAATGAAAAACTGTTTTTT; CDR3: CASSSGTANEKLFF
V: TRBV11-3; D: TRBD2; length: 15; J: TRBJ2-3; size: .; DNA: TGTGCCAGCAGCCACTCCCTCGGGGGGGCAGATACGCAGTATTTT; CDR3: CASSHSLGGADTQYF
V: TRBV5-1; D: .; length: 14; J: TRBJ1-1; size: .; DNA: TGCGCCAGCAGCTTGGACACCATGAACACTGAAGCTTTCTTT; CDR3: CASSLDTMNTEAFF
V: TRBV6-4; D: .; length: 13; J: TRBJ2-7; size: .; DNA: TGTGCCAGCAGTGATATGGCGGGGTTCGAGCAGTACTTC; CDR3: CASSDMAGFEQYF
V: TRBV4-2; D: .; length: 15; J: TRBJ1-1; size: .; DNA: TGTGCCAGCAGCGGGCGTGACGAACTGAACACTGAAGCTTTCTTT; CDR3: CASSGRDELNTEAFF
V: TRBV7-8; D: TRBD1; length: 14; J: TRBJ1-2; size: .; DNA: TGTGCCAGCAGCCGAGGGGGCGCACAGTATGGCTACACCTTC; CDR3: CASSRGGAQYGYTF
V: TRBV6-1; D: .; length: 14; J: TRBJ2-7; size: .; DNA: TGTGCCAGCAGTGAAGTAGCGGTATCCTACGAGCAGTACTTC; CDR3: CASSEVAVSYEQYF
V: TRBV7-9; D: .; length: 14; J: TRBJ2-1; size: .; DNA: TGTGCCAGCAGCTTGCGGGACTCCTACAATGAGCAGTTCTTC; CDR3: CASSLRDSYNEQFF
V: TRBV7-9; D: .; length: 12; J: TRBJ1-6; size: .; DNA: TGTGCCAGCAGCTTAGAGGGCGGGCGTCCGGACTTT; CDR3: CASSLEGGRPDF
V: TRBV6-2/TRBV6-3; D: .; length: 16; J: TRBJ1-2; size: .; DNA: TGTGCCAGCAGTTACTCGAAGACTGTCCCTCACTATGGCTACACCTTC; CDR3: CASSYSKTVPHYGYTF
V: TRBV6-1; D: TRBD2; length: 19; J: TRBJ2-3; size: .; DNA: TGTGCCAGCAGTGAAGCATTCTCGGGAGGTAGCGGGGTCACAGATACGCAGTATTTT; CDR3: CASSEAFSGGSGVTDTQYF
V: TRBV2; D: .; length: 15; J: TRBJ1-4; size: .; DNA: TGTGCCAGCAGCCTAGAAGGATTTACTAATGAAAAACTGTTTTTT; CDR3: CASSLEGFTNEKLFF
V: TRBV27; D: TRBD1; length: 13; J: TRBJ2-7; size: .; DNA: TGTGCCAGCAGTTCGACAGGGGACTACGAGCAGTACTTC; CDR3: CASSSTGDYEQYF
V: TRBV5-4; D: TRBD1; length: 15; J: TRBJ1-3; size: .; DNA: TGTGCCAGCAGCCTCACCGGGACAGGGGGAAACACCATATATTTT; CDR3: CASSLTGTGGNTIYF
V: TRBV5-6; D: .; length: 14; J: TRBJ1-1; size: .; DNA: TGTGCCAGCAGCACCAGGGGCCATCTCACTGAAGCTTTCTTT; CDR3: CASSTRGHLTEAFF
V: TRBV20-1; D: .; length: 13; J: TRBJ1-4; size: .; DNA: TGCAGTGCTAGTAGGACAGTCAACGAAAAACTGTTTTTT; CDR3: CSASRTVNEKLFF
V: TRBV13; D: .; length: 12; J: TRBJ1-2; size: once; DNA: TGTGCCAGCAGCTTAACGGAGTATGGCTACACCTTC; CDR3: CASSLTEYGYTF
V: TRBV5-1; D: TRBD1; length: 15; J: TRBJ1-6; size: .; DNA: TGCGCCAGCAGCTTGAGGCAGGGGGGTAGTTCACCCCTCCACTTT; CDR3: CASSLRQGGSSPLHF
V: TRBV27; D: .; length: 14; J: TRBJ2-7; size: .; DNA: TGTGCCAGCAGTTTTGGGCAGACCTCCTACGAGCAGTACTTC; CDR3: CASSFGQTSYEQYF
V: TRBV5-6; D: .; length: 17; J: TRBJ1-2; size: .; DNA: TGTGCCAGCAGCCGCGGTGGTATGAGGGCAGGCAACTATGGCTACACCTTC; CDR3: CASSRGGMRAGNYGYTF
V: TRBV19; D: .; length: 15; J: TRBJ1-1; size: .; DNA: TGTGCCAGTAGTACCGCGCTGGTCGTGAACACTGAAGCTTTCTTT; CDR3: CASSTALVVNTEAFF
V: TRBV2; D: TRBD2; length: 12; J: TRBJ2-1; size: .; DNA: TGTGCCAGCAGGCTAGCGGGGGAGATGCAGTTCTTC; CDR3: CASRLAGEMQFF
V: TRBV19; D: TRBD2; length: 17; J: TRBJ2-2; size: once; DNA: TGTGCCAGTCGGTGGAGACTAGCGGGGGGGGTCACCGGGGAGCTGTTTTTT; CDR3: CASRWRLAGGVTGELFF
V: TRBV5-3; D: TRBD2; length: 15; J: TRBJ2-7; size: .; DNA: TGTGCCAGAAGCTCGCGACTAGCTAGCGCCATATGGCAGTACTTC; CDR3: CARSSRLASAIWQYF
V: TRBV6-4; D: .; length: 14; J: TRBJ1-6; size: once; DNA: TGTGCCAGCAGTGACTCGAAGGGAGGTTCACCCCTCCACTTT; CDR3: CASSDSKGGSPLHF
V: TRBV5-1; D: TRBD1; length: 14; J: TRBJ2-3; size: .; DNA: TGCGCCAGCAGCGCGGGACAGGAGACAGATACGCAGTATTTT; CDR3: CASSAGQETDTQYF
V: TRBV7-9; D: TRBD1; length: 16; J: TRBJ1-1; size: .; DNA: TGTGCCAGCAGCGCCGGACAGGAGTGGGTGAACACTGAAGCTTTCTTT; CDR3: CASSAGQEWVNTEAFF
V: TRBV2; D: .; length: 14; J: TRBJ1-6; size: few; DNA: TGTGCCAGCAATCCCGGGACATTCAATTCACCCCTCCACTTT; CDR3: CASNPGTFNSPLHF
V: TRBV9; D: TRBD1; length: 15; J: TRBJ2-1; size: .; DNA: TGTGCCAGCAGCGTAGCCGGGACAGCCTACAATGAGCAGTTCTTC; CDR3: CASSVAGTAYNEQFF
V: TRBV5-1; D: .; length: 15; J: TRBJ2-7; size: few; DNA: TGCGCCAGCAGCTTGGAGGCCGGGAGTAGGTACGAGCAGTACTTC; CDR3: CASSLEAGSRYEQYF
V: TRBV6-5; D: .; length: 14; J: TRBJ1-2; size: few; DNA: TGTGCCAGCAGTTACTTAGGGGTTCATATAGGCTACACCTTC; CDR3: CASSYLGVHIGYTF
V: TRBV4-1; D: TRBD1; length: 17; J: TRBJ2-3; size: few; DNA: TGCGCCAGCAGCCAAGGGACAGGGGGCCCGAACACAGATACGCAGTATTTT; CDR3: CASSQGTGGPNTDTQYF
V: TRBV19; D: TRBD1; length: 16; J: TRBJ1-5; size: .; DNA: TGTGCCAGTCCCCGGACAGGGCACCCGTCAAGACAGCCCCAGCATTTT; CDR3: CASPRTGHPSRQPQHF
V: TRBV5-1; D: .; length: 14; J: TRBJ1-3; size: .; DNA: TGCGCCAGCAGTAGGGGAAACTCTGGAAACACCATATATTTT; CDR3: CASSRGNSGNTIYF
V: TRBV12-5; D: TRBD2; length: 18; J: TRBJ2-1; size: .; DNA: TGTGCTAGTGGTTCCTACCTGATGGGACTAGCGGCCTCCAATGAGCAGTTCTTC; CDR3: CASGSYLMGLAASNEQFF
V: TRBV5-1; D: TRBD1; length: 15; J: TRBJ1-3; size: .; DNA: TGCGCCAGCAGCTCCTGGACAGGGGCAGGAAACACCATATATTTT; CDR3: CASSSWTGAGNTIYF
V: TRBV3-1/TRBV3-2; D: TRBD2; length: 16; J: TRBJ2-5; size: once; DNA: TGTGCCAGCAGCCGCGGACTAGCGGGGATTCAAGAGACCCAGTACTTC; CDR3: CASSRGLAGIQETQYF
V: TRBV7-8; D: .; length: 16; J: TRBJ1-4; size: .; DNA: TGTGCCAGCAGCCCCCCTCAGGCTGGGGGGGATGAAAAACTGTTTTTT; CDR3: CASSPPQAGGDEKLFF
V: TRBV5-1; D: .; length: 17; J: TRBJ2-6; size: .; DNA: TGCGCCAGCAGCTTGGGGGGGCCGGGGCCTGGGGCCAACGTCCTGACTTTC; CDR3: CASSLGGPGPGANVLTF
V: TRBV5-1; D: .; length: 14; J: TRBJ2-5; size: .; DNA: TGCGCCAGCAGCGCGGGGGCCGATCCAGAGACCCAGTACTTC; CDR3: CASSAGADPETQYF
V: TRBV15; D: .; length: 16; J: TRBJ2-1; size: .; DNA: TGTGCCACCAGCCGAAACCGGGACTTCTCCCGCAATGAGCAGTTCTTC; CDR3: CATSRNRDFSRNEQFF
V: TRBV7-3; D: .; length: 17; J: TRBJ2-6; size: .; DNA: TGTGCCAGCAGCCTAAGCGGCGGGTACTCTGGGGCCAACGTCCTGACTTTC; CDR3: CASSLSGGYSGANVLTF
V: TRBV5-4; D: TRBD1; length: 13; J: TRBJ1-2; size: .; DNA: TGTGCCAGCAGCTCTGACAGGGACTATGGCTACACCTTC; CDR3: CASSSDRDYGYTF
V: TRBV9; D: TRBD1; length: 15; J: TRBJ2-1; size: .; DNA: TGTGCCAGCAGTTCACAGGGGGGCTTGTGGAATGAGCAGTTCTTC; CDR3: CASSSQGGLWNEQFF
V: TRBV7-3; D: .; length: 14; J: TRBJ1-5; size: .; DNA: TGTGCCAGCAGCCCACACCCAAATAATCAGCCCCAGCATTTT; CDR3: CASSPHPNNQPQHF
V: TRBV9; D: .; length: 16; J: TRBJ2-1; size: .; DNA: TGTGCCAGCAGCGTAGTTTGGTCCAGCTCCTACAATGAGCAGTTCTTC; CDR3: CASSVVWSSSYNEQFF
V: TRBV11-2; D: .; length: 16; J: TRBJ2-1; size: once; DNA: TGTGCCAGCAGCTTAGAAAGACTAGTCTCCGGCAATGAGCAGTTCTTC; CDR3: CASSLERLVSGNEQFF
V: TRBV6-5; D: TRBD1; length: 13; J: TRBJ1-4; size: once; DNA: TGTGCCTCCAAGGGGACAGGGGTTGAAAAACTGTTTTTT; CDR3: CASKGTGVEKLFF
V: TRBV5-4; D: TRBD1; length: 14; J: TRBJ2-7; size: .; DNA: TGTGCCAGCAGCTTGGGGACAGGTCCGAGGGAGCAGTACTTC; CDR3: CASSLGTGPREQYF
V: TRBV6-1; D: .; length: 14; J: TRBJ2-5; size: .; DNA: TGTGCCAGCAGTGAGAGGCAGATGAGGAAGACCCAGTACTTC; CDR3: CASSERQMRKTQYF